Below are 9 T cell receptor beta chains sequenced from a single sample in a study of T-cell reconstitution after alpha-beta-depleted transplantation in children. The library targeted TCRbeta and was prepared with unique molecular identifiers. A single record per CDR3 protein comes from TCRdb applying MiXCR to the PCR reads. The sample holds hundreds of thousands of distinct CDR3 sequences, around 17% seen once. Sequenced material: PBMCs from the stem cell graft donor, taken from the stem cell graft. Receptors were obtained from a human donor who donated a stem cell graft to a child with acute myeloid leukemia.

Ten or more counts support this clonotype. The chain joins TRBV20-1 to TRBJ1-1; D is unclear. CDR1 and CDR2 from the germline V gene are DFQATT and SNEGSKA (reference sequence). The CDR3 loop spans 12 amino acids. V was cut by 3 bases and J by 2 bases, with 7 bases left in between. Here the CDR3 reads CSASLVNTEAFF. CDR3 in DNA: TGCAGTGCTAGTTTGGTTAACACTGAAGCTTTCTTT.

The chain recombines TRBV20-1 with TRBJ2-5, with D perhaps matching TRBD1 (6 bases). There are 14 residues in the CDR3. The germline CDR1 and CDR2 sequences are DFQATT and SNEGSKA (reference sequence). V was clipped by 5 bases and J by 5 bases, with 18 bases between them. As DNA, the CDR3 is TGCAGTGCTCCCCCAGGGGTCCGAAGTGAGACCCAGTACTTC. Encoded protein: CSAPPGVRSETQYF.

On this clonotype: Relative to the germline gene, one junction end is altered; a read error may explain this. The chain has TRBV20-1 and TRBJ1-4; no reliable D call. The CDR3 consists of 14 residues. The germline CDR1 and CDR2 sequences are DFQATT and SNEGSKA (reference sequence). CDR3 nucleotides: TGTGTCCCCGTGGCCGTTGGGGAATATGAAAAACTGTTTTTT. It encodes CVPVAVGEYEKLFF.

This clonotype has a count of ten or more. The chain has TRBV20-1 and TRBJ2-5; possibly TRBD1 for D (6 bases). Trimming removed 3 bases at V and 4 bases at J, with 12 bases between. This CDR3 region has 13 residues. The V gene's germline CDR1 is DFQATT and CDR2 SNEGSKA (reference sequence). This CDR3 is CSARGADRETQYF. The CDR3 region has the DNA TGCAGTGCTAGGGGGGCCGATAGAGAGACCCAGTACTTC.

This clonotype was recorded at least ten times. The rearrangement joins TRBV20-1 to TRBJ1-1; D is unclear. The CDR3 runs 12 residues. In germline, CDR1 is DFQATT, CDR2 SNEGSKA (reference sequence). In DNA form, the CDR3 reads TGCATAGTCCCGGGTGGAGGTTCTGAAGCTTTCTTT. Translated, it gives CIVPGGGSEAFF.

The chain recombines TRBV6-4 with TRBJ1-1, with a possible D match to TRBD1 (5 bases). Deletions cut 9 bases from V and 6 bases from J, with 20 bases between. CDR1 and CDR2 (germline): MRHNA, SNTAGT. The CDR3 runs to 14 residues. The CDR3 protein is CARWKETVYPEAFF. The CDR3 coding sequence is TGTGCCAGATGGAAGGAGACAGTGTACCCTGAAGCTTTCTTT.

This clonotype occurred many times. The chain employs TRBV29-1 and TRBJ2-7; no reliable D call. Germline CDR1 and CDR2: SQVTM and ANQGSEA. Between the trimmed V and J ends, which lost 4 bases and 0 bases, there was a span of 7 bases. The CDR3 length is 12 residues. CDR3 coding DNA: TGCAGCGTTGGTCGGTCCTCCTACGAGCAGTACTTC. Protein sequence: CSVGRSSYEQYF.

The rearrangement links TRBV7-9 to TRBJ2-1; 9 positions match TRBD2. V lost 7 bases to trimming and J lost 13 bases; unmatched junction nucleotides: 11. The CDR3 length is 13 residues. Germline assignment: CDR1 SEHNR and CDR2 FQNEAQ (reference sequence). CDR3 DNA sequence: TGTGCCAGCACCCCTCAAGGCGGGGGGGCTCAGTTCTTC. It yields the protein CASTPQGGGAQFF.

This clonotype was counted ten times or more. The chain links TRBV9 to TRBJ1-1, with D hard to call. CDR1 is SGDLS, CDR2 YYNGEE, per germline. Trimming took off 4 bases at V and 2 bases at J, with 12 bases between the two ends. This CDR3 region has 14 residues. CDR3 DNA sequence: TGTGCCAGCAGCCCCCGGACGACCAACACTGAAGCTTTCTTT. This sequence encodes CASSPRTTNTEAFF.